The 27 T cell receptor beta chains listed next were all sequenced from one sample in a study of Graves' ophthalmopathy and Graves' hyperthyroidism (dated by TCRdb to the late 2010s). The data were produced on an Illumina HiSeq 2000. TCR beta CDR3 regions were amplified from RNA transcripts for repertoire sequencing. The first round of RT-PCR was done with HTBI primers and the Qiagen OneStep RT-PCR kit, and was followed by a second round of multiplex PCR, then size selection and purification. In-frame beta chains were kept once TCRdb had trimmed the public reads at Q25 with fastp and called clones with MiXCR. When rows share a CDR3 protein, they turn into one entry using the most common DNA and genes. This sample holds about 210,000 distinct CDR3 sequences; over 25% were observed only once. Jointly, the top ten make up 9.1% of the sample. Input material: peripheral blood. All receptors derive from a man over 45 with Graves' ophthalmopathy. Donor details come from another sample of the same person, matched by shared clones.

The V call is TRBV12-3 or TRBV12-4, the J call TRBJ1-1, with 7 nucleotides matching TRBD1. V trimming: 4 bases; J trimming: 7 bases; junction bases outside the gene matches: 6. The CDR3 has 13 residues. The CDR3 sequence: CASSWGTAIEAFF. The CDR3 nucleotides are TGTGCCAGCAGTTGGGGGACAGCGATTGAAGCTTTCTTT.

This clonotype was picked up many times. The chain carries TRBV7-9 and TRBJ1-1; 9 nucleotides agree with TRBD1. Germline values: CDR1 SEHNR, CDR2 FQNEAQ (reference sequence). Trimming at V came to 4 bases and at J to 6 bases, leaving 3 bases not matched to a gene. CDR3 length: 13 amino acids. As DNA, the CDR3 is TGTGCCAGCAGCTCAGGGACAGGGTCTGAAGCTTTCTTT. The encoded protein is CASSSGTGSEAFF.

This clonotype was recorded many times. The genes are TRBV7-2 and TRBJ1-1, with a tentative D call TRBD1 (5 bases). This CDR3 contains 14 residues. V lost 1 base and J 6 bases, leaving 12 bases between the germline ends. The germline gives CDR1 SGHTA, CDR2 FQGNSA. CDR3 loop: CASSLDGAAAEAFF. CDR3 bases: TGTGCCAGCAGCTTAGACGGGGCCGCGGCTGAAGCTTTCTTT.

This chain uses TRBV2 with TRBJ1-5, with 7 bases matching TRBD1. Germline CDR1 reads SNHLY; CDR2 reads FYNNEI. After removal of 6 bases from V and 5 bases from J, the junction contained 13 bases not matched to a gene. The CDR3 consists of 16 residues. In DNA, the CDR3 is TGTGCCAGCAGGGATTGGGACAGCCCAGTTGATCAGCCCCAGCATTTT. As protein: CASRDWDSPVDQPQHF.

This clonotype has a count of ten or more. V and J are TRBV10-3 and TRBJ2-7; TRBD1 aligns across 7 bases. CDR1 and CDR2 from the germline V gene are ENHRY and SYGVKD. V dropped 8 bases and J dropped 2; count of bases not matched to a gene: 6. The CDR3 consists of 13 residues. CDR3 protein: CAIGTGETYEQYF. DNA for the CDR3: TGTGCCATCGGAACAGGGGAAACCTACGAGCAGTACTTC.

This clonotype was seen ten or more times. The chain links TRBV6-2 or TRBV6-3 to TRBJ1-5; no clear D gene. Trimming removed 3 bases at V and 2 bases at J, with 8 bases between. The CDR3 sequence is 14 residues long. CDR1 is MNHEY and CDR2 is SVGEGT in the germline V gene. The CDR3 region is CASSYYRGNQPQHF. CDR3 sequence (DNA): TGTGCCAGCAGTTATTACCGTGGCAATCAGCCCCAGCATTTT.

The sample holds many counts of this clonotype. In DNA, the CDR3 is TGTGCCACCAGTGATACCGGGACTAGCGGGCCGCGCACCGGGGAGCTGTTTTTT. Translated: CATSDTGTSGPRTGELFF. The chain is built from TRBV24-1 and TRBJ2-2; TRBD2 matches 12 bases. The germline V gene encodes CDR1 KGHDR and CDR2 SFDVKD. Trimming took 3 bases from V and 4 from J; bases not matched to a gene: 8. The CDR3 covers 18 residues.

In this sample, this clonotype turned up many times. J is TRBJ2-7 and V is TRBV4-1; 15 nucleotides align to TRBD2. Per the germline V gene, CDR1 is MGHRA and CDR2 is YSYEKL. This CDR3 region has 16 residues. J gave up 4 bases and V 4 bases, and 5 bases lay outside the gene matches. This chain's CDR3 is CASSPGLAGGGYEQYF. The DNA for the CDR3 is TGCGCCAGCAGCCCAGGACTAGCGGGAGGGGGGTACGAGCAGTACTTC.

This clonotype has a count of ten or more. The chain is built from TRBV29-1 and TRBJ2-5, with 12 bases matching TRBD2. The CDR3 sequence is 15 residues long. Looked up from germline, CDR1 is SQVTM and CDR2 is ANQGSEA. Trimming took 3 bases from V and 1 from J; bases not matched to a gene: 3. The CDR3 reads CSVEASGRAQETQYF. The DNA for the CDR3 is TGCAGCGTTGAGGCTAGCGGGAGGGCCCAAGAGACCCAGTACTTC.

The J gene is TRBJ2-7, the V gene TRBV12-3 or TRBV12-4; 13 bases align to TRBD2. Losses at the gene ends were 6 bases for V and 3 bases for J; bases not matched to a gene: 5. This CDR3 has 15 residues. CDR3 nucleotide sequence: TGTGCCAGCAGCCTACTAGCGGGAGGGCTCTACGAGCAGTACTTC. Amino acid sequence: CASSLLAGGLYEQYF.

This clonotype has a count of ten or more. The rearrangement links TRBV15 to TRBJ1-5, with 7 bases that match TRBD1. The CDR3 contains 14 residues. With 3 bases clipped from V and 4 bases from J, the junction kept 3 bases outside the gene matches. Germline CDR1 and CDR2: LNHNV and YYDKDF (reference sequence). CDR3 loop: CATSSGTANQPQHF. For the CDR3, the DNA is TGTGCCACCAGCAGCGGGACAGCGAATCAGCCCCAGCATTTT.

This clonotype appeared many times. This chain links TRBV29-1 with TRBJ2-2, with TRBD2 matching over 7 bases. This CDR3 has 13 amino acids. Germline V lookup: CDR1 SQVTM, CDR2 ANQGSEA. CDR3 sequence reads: CSGRESNTGELFF. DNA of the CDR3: TGCAGTGGGCGGGAGTCGAACACCGGGGAGCTGTTTTTT.

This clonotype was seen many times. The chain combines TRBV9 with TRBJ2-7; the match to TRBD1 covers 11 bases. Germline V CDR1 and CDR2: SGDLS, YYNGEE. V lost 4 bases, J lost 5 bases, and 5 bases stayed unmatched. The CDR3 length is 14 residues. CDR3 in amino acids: CASSTRTGGDEQYF. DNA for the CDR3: TGTGCCAGCAGCACCCGGACAGGGGGCGACGAGCAGTACTTC.

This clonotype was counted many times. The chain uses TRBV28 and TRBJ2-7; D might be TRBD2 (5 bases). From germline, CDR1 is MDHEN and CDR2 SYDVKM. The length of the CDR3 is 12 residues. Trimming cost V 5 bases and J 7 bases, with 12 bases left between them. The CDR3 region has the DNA TGTGCCAGCAGTCCTCTCCCGGGGGAGCAGTACTTC. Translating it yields CASSPLPGEQYF.

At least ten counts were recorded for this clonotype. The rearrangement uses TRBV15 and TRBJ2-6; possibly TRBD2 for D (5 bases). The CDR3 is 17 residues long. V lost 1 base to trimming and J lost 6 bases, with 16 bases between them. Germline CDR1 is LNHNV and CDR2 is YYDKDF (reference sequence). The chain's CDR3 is CATSRGGRTPSANVLTF. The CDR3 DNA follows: TGTGCCACCAGCAGAGGTGGCAGGACTCCTTCGGCCAACGTCCTGACTTTC.

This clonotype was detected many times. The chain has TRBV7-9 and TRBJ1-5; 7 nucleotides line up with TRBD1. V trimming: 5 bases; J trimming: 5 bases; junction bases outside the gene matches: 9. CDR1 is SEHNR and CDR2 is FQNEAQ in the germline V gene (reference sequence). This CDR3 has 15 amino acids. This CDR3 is CASSLTGRPDQPQHF. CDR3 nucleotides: TGTGCCAGCAGCCTGACAGGGCGCCCCGATCAGCCCCAGCATTTT.

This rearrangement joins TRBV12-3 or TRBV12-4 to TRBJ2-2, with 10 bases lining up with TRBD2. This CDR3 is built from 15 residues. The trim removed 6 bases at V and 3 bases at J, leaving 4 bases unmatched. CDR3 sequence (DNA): TGTGCCAGCAGCCTACTAGCGGGGTACACCGGGGAGCTGTTTTTT. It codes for CASSLLAGYTGELFF.

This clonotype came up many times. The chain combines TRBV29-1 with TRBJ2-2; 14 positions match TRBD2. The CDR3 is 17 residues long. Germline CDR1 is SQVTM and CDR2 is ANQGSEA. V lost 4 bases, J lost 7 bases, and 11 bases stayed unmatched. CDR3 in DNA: TGCAGCGTTGCCGGGACTAGCGGGAGAGGGGCTGGCGGGGAGCTGTTTTTT. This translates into CSVAGTSGRGAGGELFF.

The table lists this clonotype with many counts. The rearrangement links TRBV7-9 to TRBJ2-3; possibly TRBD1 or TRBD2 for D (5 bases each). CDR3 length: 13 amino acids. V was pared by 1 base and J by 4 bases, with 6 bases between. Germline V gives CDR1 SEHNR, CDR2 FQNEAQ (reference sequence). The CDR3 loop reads CASSLVGADTQYF. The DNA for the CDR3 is TGTGCCAGCAGCTTAGTGGGGGCAGATACGCAGTATTTT.

In DNA form, the CDR3 reads TGTGCCAGCACCCCGAGGGCAGGTACTAACTATGGCTACACCTTC. Amino acids: CASTPRAGTNYGYTF. The rearrangement joins TRBV6-2 or TRBV6-3 to TRBJ1-2; no definite D call. The germline gives CDR1 MNHEY, CDR2 SVGEGT. With 7 bases removed from V and 0 bases from J, the gap between germline ends came to 15 bases. The CDR3 sequence is 15 residues long.

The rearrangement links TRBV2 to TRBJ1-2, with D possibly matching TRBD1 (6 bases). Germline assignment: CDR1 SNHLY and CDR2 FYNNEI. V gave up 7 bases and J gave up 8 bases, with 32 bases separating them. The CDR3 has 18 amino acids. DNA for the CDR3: TGTGCCAGCATCGATAGCCCACCTTATCCTCCGGGGGCGCCGGGCTACACCTTC. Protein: CASIDSPPYPPGAPGYTF.

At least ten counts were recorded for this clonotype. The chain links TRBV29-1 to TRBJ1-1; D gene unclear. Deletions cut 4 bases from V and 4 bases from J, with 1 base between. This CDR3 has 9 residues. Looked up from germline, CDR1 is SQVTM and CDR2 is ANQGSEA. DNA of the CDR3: TGCAGCGTTGGCACTGAAGCTTTCTTT. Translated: CSVGTEAFF.

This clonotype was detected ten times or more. CDR3 bases: TGTGCCAGCAGCTTACTAACTGGAGAAGAGACCCAGTACTTC. Encoded protein: CASSLLTGEETQYF. The J gene is TRBJ2-5, the V gene TRBV7-8; D is unclear. CDR1 and CDR2 (germline): SGHVS, FQNEAQ. V lost 2 bases and J lost 3, with 10 bases in between. The CDR3 runs 14 residues.

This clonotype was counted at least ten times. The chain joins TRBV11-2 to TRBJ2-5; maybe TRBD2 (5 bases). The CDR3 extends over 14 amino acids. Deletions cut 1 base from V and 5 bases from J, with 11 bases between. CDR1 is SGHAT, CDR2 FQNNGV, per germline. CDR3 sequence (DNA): TGTGCCAGCAGCTTAGGGTTAGCGCGGGAGACCCAGTACTTC. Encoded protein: CASSLGLARETQYF.

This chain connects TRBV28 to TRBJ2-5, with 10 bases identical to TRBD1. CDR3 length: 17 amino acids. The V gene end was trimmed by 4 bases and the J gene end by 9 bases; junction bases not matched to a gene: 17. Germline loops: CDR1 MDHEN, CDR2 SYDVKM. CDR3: CASSSPLRDRGRRPQYF. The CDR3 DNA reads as TGTGCCAGCAGTTCCCCCCTTCGGGACAGGGGACGCCGACCCCAGTACTTC.

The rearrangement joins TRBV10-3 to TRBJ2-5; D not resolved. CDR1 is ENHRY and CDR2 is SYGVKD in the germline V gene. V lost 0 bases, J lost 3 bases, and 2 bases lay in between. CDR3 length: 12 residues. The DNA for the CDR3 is TGTGCCATCAGTGAGTCGAAAGAGACCCAGTACTTC. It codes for CAISESKETQYF.

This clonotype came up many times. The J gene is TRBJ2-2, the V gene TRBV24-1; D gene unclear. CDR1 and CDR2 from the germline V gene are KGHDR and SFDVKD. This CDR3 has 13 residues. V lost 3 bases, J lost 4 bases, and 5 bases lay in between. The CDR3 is CATSDDLTGELFF. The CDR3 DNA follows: TGTGCCACCAGTGATGACCTCACCGGGGAGCTGTTTTTT.